The T cell receptor (beta chain) under discussion was sequenced for a study of OX40 agonist ivuxolimab in advanced cancers. For the study at large: Allowance was made for prior anti-PD-1, anti-PD-L1 or anti-CTLA-4 therapy, and roughly 40% had some.

Generated by immunoSEQ multiplex PCR, the TCRdb table keeps only in-frame clones and is missing some. The table includes about 76,000 clones, around 86% detected once. The sample here was CD4+ or CD8+ T cells sorted from blood, taken in a trial of the OX40 agonist ivuxolimab. The sequence came from an adult with an advanced solid tumor such as melanoma, head and neck, liver or kidney cancer.

The DNA for the CDR3 is TGTGCCAGTAGTATCGCCGTACAGGGATCCTCTGGAAACACCATATATTTT. As protein: CASSIAVQGSSGNTIYF. The rearrangement uses TRBV19 and TRBJ1-3; TRBD1 is a possible D gene (6 bases). V was pared by 3 bases and J by 0 bases, with 15 bases between. CDR3 length: 17 amino acids. From germline, CDR1 is LNHDA and CDR2 SQIVND (reference sequence).